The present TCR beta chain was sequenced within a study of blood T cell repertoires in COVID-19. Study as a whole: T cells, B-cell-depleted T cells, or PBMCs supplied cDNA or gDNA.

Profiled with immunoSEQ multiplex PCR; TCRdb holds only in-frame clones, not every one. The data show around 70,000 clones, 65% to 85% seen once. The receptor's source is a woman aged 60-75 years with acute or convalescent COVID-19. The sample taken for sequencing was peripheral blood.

CDR3 amino acids: CASSQTSVVTQYF. DNA for the CDR3: TGTGCCAGCAGTCAAACTAGCGTTGTTACGCAGTATTTT. This chain connects TRBV12-3 or TRBV12-4 to TRBJ2-3, with 7 bases matching TRBD2. The CDR3 consists of 13 residues. Losses at the gene ends were 5 bases for V and 8 bases for J; bases not matched to a gene: 7.